Listed below are T cell receptor beta chains from one sample, sequenced in a study of T cells after posttransplantation cyclophosphamide. Clones were sequenced by immunoSEQ multiplex PCR, and TCRdb holds only the in-frame ones, with some missing. The table includes approximately 47,000 clones, about 90% detected once. The sequencing input was PBMCs. The source is a woman in her forties or fifties in good health and a related stem cell transplant donor. CDR3s include the opening cysteine and the closing phenylalanine or tryptophan. A clone size is listed for some rows: how often the clone was seen (once, few, many), or a class if it is expanded.

TRBV6-5	TRBJ1-2	-	CASSYSGTGEAGYTF
TRBV2	TRBJ1-2	-	CASSWTGGGYTF
TRBV7-6	TRBJ2-7	-	CASSKSETSSYEQYF
TRBV7-2	TRBJ1-1	-	CASSPDTNTEAFF
TRBV2	TRBJ2-3	-	CASSESFLRNTQYF
TRBV28	TRBJ1-2	few	CASSPGGSNYGYTF
TRBV19	TRBJ2-7	-	CASRPPHAGTATYEQYF
TRBV25-1	TRBJ1-1	once	CASSPDTEAFF
TRBV15	TRBJ2-7	once	CATSRSSGTAIYEQYF
TRBV5-1	TRBJ1-2	-	CASSLGAGQGSAGYTF
TRBV10-1	TRBJ2-3	-	CASSSDRGTDTQYF
TRBV11-2	TRBJ2-3	-	CASGAGTSGRDTQYF
TRBV19	TRBJ2-1	-	CASRTTGFDEQFF
TRBV19	TRBJ1-2	-	CASQRDYGYTF
TRBV5-1	TRBJ1-1	-	CASSLRTGFSPTEAFF
TRBV7-2	TRBJ1-4	once	CASSPTPGTNEKLFF
TRBV18	TRBJ2-7	-	CASSPAGTSNEQYF
TRBV5-1	TRBJ1-3	-	CASSLAGGAGNTIYF
TRBV5-1	TRBJ1-4	-	CASSVPAGRTTNEKLFF
TRBV29-1	TRBJ2-7	-	CSVEGGGRSSYEQYF
TRBV5-4	TRBJ2-2	-	CASSLVSNTGELFF
TRBV4-1	TRBJ1-2	-	CASSPPGGGYTF
TRBV29-1	TRBJ2-7	-	CSVGGDEQYF
TRBV10-3	TRBJ2-3	-	CAIRWRERTDTQYF
TRBV7-8	TRBJ2-7	few	CASSFRGGQGAYEQYF
TRBV9	TRBJ2-7	-	CASSVSGGHYYEQYF
TRBV2	TRBJ2-7	-	CASRLIGTGNYEQYF
TRBV11-1	TRBJ2-3	-	CASSLGQGTDTQYF
TRBV6-1	TRBJ1-5	-	CASSEPWTGNQPQHF
TRBV11-2	TRBJ2-7	-	CASSSPGQGFYEQYF
TRBV2	TRBJ2-7	-	CASNTPGQVSYEQYF
TRBV6-5	TRBJ2-2	-	CASSPDRGGTGELFF
TRBV7-8	TRBJ2-4	-	CASSPRSSGGTGTVDPKNIQYF
TRBV27	TRBJ1-1	-	CASTGTLNTEAFF
TRBV25-1	TRBJ2-3	-	CASKDTGPSDTQYF
TRBV6-5	TRBJ1-1	-	CASSSSRTGGLTEAFF
TRBV4-1	TRBJ2-7	-	CASSQDRQGRYEQYF
TRBV5-1	TRBJ1-2	-	CASSWGQGDGYTF
TRBV2	TRBJ2-2	-	CASKGTVNTGELFF
TRBV18	TRBJ2-7	-	CASSPPGHIAYEQYF
TRBV15	TRBJ1-5	-	CATSRDRGDHSNQPQHF
TRBV19	TRBJ2-7	-	CASSIGLVSYEQYF
TRBV6-5	TRBJ2-7	-	CASRGGNTYEQYF
TRBV7-2	TRBJ1-2	once	CASKPGHQNYGYTF
TRBV2	TRBJ2-7	-	CASSLGQGGQYF
TRBV30	TRBJ2-4	-	CAWSVQGKNIQYF
TRBV6-1	TRBJ1-2	once	CASSEGANNYGYTF
TRBV5-4	TRBJ2-3	-	CASSRTGGLDTQYF
TRBV6-1	TRBJ2-7	-	CASSRDRAKLEQYF
TRBV5-6	TRBJ1-1	once	CASSPILRGRSSTEAFF
TRBV20-1	TRBJ2-1	-	CSGREDDEQFF
TRBV7-9	TRBJ1-5	-	CASSPQGANNQPQHF
TRBV5-1	TRBJ2-2	-	CASSRGDNTGELFF
TRBV2	TRBJ1-1	-	CASSAQGTPAEAFF
TRBV21-1	TRBJ1-4	-	CASRLVGLEKEKLFF
TRBV9	TRBJ1-1	-	CASSALTGGTEAFF
TRBV5-1	TRBJ1-1	once	CASSAGQYQSTEAFF
TRBV30	TRBJ1-2	-	CAWIQGLRGSF
TRBV5-4	TRBJ1-1	-	CASSLGGLTEAFF
TRBV29-1	TRBJ2-1	-	CSVVAGPEQFF